The entry below gives a single T cell receptor (beta chain) sequence along with its context. The antigen remains unidentified. J lost 0 bases, V lost 2 bases, and 10 bases had no gene match. From germline, CDR1 is MGHRA and CDR2 YSYEKL. This CDR3 has 18 residues. The PCR was carried out with 60 Vbeta primers and 13 Jbeta primers. TCRdb's table, derived via immunoSEQ multiplex PCR, lists solely in-frame clones and lacks some. The sample lists 200,000 or so clones, roughly 88% occurring once. These data originate in a study of cytomegalovirus exposure and HLA in healthy donors. Study outcomes and limitations: TCR beta V- and J-gene trimming, according to a later analysis, was linked to a missense DCLRE1C variant.

The sequenced sample was PBMCs. This chain uses TRBV4-1 with TRBJ1-3; 7 nucleotides align to TRBD1. This TCR derives from a boy between 2 and 10 years old in good health and CMV-seronegative. The CDR3 DNA reads TGCGCCAGCAGCCAATCCCCGGGACAGCCGTACTCTGGAAACACCATATATTTT. Protein product: CASSQSPGQPYSGNTIYF.